The 20 T cell receptor beta chains listed next were all sequenced from one sample in a study of cytomegalovirus exposure and HLA in healthy donors. This table comes from immunoSEQ multiplex PCR, and its TCRdb copy is limited to in-frame clones, with some not included. The data contain more than 300,000 clones, approximately 90% of them seen just once; the ten biggest clones take up over 0.75%. Sequencing used PBMCs. All receptors come from a young woman in good health and CMV-seronegative.

DNA of the CDR3: TGTGCCAGCAGCCCTTCAGCCGTCCAGGGGGTAAATCACAATCAGCCCCAGCATTTT. This codes for CASSPSAVQGVNHNQPQHF. The chain employs TRBV27 and TRBJ1-5; 7 bases fit TRBD1. CDR3 length: 19 amino acids. Germline V gene lookup returns CDR1 MNHEY and CDR2 SMNVEV (reference sequence). The trim removed 6 bases at V and 3 bases at J, leaving 20 bases unmatched.

In DNA, the CDR3 is TGTGCCAGCAGCTCCCCGACTAGCGGGAGTCATGGTGGTGAGCAGTTCTTC. This codes for CASSSPTSGSHGGEQFF. The chain couples TRBV13 to TRBJ2-1; 12 nucleotides match TRBD2. Unmatched junction bases numbered 13, after V lost 4 bases and J lost 9 bases. CDR3 length: 17 amino acids. CDR1 PRHDT and CDR2 FYEKMQ come from the germline V gene (reference sequence).

This sequence joins TRBV7-8 and TRBJ1-1, with unresolved D. The CDR3 spans 13 residues. V was trimmed by 5 bases and J by 5 bases, leaving 12 bases between them. Germline CDR1 and CDR2: SGHVS and FQNEAQ. The CDR3 nucleotides read TGTGCCAGCAGCCCCCGGCGAGGGACTGAAGCTTTCTTT. Protein sequence: CASSPRRGTEAFF.

J is TRBJ1-1 and V is TRBV5-6, with TRBD1 as a possible D gene (5 bases). Per the germline V gene, CDR1 is SGHDT and CDR2 is YYEEEE. The V and J ends lost 5 bases and 7 bases respectively, with 21 bases between them. This CDR3 comprises 15 residues. The CDR3 bases are TGTGCCAGCAGTAAAGGCATCCAGGGCGGGGTTGAAGCTTTCTTT. It translates to CASSKGIQGGVEAFF.

This clone was picked up one time. The chain is built from TRBV30 and TRBJ1-2; weak D call: TRBD1 (5 bases). Trimming left V 1 base short and J 0 bases short, with 24 bases between. There are 19 residues in the CDR3. Germline CDR1 is GTSNPN and CDR2 is SVGIG (reference sequence). CDR3 in amino acids: CAWSAVPGTRTTSNYGYTF. DNA of the CDR3: TGTGCCTGGAGTGCGGTACCCGGGACTAGGACCACCTCTAACTATGGCTACACCTTC.

This chain uses TRBV28 with TRBJ1-2; weak D call: TRBD1 (5 bases). Trimming took off 6 bases at V and 4 bases at J, with 18 bases between the two ends. There are 15 residues in the CDR3. Germline CDR1 MDHEN, CDR2 SYDVKM. The CDR3 DNA reads TGTGCCAGCAGCCTTCTTCCTGGACAAGGCTATGGCTACACCTTC. This sequence encodes CASSLLPGQGYGYTF.

The rearrangement links TRBV27 to TRBJ1-1, with a possible D match to TRBD1 (5 bases). Germline V gives CDR1 MNHEY, CDR2 SMNVEV (reference sequence). CDR3 length equals 11 residues. Trimming removed 6 bases from V and 5 bases from J, with 7 bases in between. The CDR3 DNA reads TGTGCCAGCAGAAGGGGTACTGAAGCTTTCTTT. This sequence encodes CASRRGTEAFF.

This chain connects TRBV30 to TRBJ1-1, with D possibly being TRBD1 (5 bases). The CDR3 loop spans 13 amino acids. CDR1 is GTSNPN and CDR2 is SVGIG in the germline V gene (reference sequence). V was trimmed by 5 bases and J by 1 base, leaving 11 bases between them. The CDR3 loop is CAWAMTANTEAFF. CDR3 sequence (DNA): TGTGCCTGGGCGATGACAGCGAACACTGAAGCTTTCTTT.

Turning to this clone: A read error may produce the germline difference seen at one junction end. The chain couples TRBV5-1 to TRBJ2-7; 7 bases fit TRBD2. CDR3 length: 12 residues. Germline V gives CDR1 SGHRS, CDR2 YFSETQ. The CDR3 coding sequence is TGCGCCAGCAGCTGGAGCGGGGTCTCTATAATCTTC. This translates into CASSWSGVSIIF.

The chain couples TRBV28 to TRBJ1-4; TRBD1 agrees at 7 bases. The V gene's germline CDR1 is MDHEN and CDR2 SYDVKM. The ends lost 4 bases at V and 2 bases at J; junction bases unmatched: 4. The CDR3 is 15 residues long. DNA of the CDR3: TGTGCCAGCAGTTCGGACAGGCTGACTAATGAAAAACTGTTTTTT. Amino acid sequence: CASSSDRLTNEKLFF.

A word on this clone: This sample includes further DNA sequences coding for the same CDR3. The chain couples TRBV5-1 to TRBJ2-7; no reliable D call. This CDR3 is 11 amino acids long. CDR1 is SGHRS, CDR2 YFSETQ, per germline. V shed 0 bases and J shed 6 bases, with 4 bases lying between them. This CDR3 reads CASSLGGEQYF. The DNA for the CDR3 is TGCGCCAGCAGCTTGGGAGGCGAGCAGTACTTC. The full variable domain, in which reference TRBV5-1 and TRBJ2-7 provide the parts outside the CDR3, is KAGVTQTPRYLIKTRGQQVTLSCSPISGHRSVSWYQQTPGQGLQFLFEYFSETQRNKGNFPGRFSGRQFSNSRSEMNVSTLELGDSALYLCASSLGGEQYFGPGTRLTVT.

The rearrangement joins TRBV5-1 to TRBJ2-1; maybe TRBD1 (6 bases). There are 18 residues in the CDR3. V lost 4 bases to trimming and J lost 9 bases, with 29 bases between them. Germline values: CDR1 SGHRS, CDR2 YFSETQ. CDR3 residues: CASSQPRSWGPPITEQFF. The DNA for the CDR3 is TGCGCCAGCAGCCAGCCCCGCAGTTGGGGGCCCCCTATTACTGAGCAGTTCTTC.

The CDR3 loop is CASSLSRGIEQYF. CDR3 DNA: TGTGCCAGCAGTTTATCTCGAGGGATCGAGCAGTACTTC. This chain connects TRBV27 to TRBJ2-7, with D perhaps matching TRBD2 (5 bases). Germline CDR1 reads MNHEY; CDR2 reads SMNVEV (reference sequence). V lost 0 bases and J lost 6, with 9 bases in between. The CDR3 runs to 13 residues.

This clone was counted between two and nine times. The chain employs TRBV2 and TRBJ1-2, with D perhaps TRBD1 (6 bases). The V end lost 3 bases, the J end lost 10 bases, and 9 bases lay between the germline ends. CDR1 and CDR2 (germline): SNHLY, FYNNEI. The CDR3 extends over 11 amino acids. CDR3 coding DNA: TGTGCCAGCAGTGAGTACAGGGACTACACCTTC. Encoded protein: CASSEYRDYTF.

A single count supports this clone. The chain has TRBV5-1 and TRBJ1-2; 7 bases map to TRBD1. The V and J ends lost 3 bases and 6 bases, in that order; junction bases with no gene match: 2. The CDR3 totals 12 residues. Germline V gene sequence: CDR1 SGHRS, CDR2 YFSETQ. CDR3 sequence: CASSYDRDGYTF. As DNA, the CDR3 is TGCGCCAGCAGCTACGACAGGGATGGCTACACCTTC.

The chain carries TRBV14 and TRBJ2-7; 12 positions match TRBD1. In germline, CDR1 is SGHDN, CDR2 FVKESK. This CDR3 is 15 amino acids long. With V trimmed by 4 bases and J by 4 bases, 5 bases remained unmatched. The CDR3 DNA follows: TGTGCCAGCAGCCCCAGGGACAGGGGGCGTTACGAGCAGTACTTC. Translation: CASSPRDRGRYEQYF. The full variable domain, in which reference TRBV14 and TRBJ2-7 provide the parts outside the CDR3, is EAGVTQFPSHSVIEKGQTVTLRCDPISGHDNLYWYRRVMGKEIKFLLHFVKESKQDESGMPNNRFLAERTGGTYSTLKVQPAELEDSGVYFCASSPRDRGRYEQYFGPGTRLTVT.

The CDR3 DNA reads as TGTGCCAGCAGTTCCCTAAGCAGGGAGGCCGGGCAGTACTTC. It specifies CASSSLSREAGQYF. The V gene is TRBV6-5, the J gene TRBJ2-7; D is possibly TRBD2 (6 bases). V gave up 4 bases and J gave up 9 bases, with 19 bases separating them. CDR1 and CDR2 from the germline V gene are MNHEY and SVGAGI. The CDR3 runs to 14 residues.

The chain recombines TRBV19 with TRBJ2-4; 9 bases align to TRBD1. Trimming took 7 bases from V and 1 from J; bases not matched to a gene: 11. Germline V gene data show CDR1 as LNHDA and CDR2 as SQIVND (reference sequence). This CDR3 contains 17 residues. This CDR3 is CASMGTLQGAAKNIQYF. CDR3 nucleotides: TGTGCCAGTATGGGGACCCTACAGGGGGCGGCCAAAAACATTCAGTACTTC.

The CDR3 DNA follows: TGTGCCAGCACCCCCAAAGGGATACAGGCCTCGAGCTATGGCTACACCTTC. This encodes CASTPKGIQASSYGYTF. The rearrangement links TRBV27 to TRBJ1-2; D is perhaps TRBD1 (5 bases). Between the trimmed V and J ends, which lost 7 bases and 4 bases, there was a span of 25 bases. The CDR3 extends over 17 amino acids. Germline-derived CDR1 and CDR2 are MNHEY and SMNVEV (reference sequence).

The CDR3 DNA reads as TGTGCCATCTGTCCAGGGGGGATTTCACCCCTCCACTTT. Residues: CAICPGGISPLHF. The chain employs TRBV10-3 and TRBJ1-6; 7 bases are shared with TRBD1. V dropped 8 bases and J dropped 9; count of bases not matched to a gene: 7. The germline V gene has CDR1 ENHRY and CDR2 SYGVKD. The CDR3 covers 13 residues.